What follows are 4 T cell receptor beta chains derived from one specimen sequenced in a study of T cell clones after liver transplantation. Repertoires were generated with immunoSEQ multiplex PCR, while TCRdb's copy carries only in-frame clones and drops some. The sample carries around 110,000 clones, approximately 90% recorded once. Material: CD4+ T cells from blood, obtained 12 months after liver transplant. Receptors originate from a human patient who received a liver transplant. A share of the T cells may be of graft donor origin.

V and J are TRBV6-6 and TRBJ2-3; 13 bases line up with TRBD2. Losses at the gene ends were 6 bases for V and 4 bases for J; bases not matched to a gene: 4. CDR1 is MNHNY and CDR2 is SVGAGI in the germline V gene (reference sequence). This CDR3 region has 15 residues. CDR3 nucleotide sequence: TGTGCCAGCAGACCTACTAGCGGGAGGGCAGATACGCAGTATTTT. It specifies CASRPTSGRADTQYF.

The J gene is TRBJ1-2, the V gene TRBV4-1, with D hard to call. The CDR3 extends over 16 amino acids. V lost 0 bases, J lost 5 bases, and 16 bases lay in between. Germline values: CDR1 MGHRA, CDR2 YSYEKL. The CDR3 DNA is TGCGCCAGCAGCCAAGATCGAGGCGGGAAGGTTTATGGCTACACCTTC. Translation gives CASSQDRGGKVYGYTF.

The chain uses TRBV19 and TRBJ2-5, with a tentative D call TRBD2 (5 bases). The CDR3 has 15 amino acids. CDR1 and CDR2 (germline): LNHDA, SQIVND (reference sequence). Trimming took off 7 bases at V and 2 bases at J, with 17 bases between the two ends. The CDR3 is CASKRSGGRQETQYF. DNA of the CDR3: TGTGCCAGTAAAAGGTCGGGCGGGCGACAAGAGACCCAGTACTTC.

The rearrangement links TRBV5-5 to TRBJ1-2, with 11 bases fitting TRBD1. Germline V gives CDR1 SGHKS, CDR2 YYEKEE (reference sequence). V dropped 3 bases and J dropped 0; count of bases not matched to a gene: 13. The CDR3 contains 19 residues. CDR3 in amino acids: CASSSWTGGESLTNYGYTF. In DNA, the CDR3 is TGTGCCAGCAGCTCCTGGACAGGGGGCGAGTCTCTGACTAACTATGGCTACACCTTC.